These 30 T cell receptor beta chains share one sample of origin, sequenced in a study of blood T cell repertoires in COVID-19. Data came from immunoSEQ multiplex PCR; TCRdb stores just in-frame clones and leaves some out. Of 95,000 to 100,000 clones in the sample, around 87% were seen once. Sequencing was performed on peripheral blood. The receptors stem from a woman in her 30s with acute or convalescent COVID-19.

This sequence joins TRBV30 and TRBJ1-2, with D possibly being TRBD1 (5 bases). Germline values: CDR1 GTSNPN, CDR2 SVGIG (reference sequence). CDR3 length: 14 amino acids. The ends were cut back, 2 bases at V and 4 bases at J, with 14 bases in the middle. The CDR3 is CAWSKPGRAYGYTF. CDR3 nucleotides: TGTGCCTGGAGTAAGCCTGGCAGGGCCTATGGCTACACCTTC.

This clone is a singleton in its sample. The V call is TRBV28, the J call TRBJ1-2; D gene uncertain. V was clipped by 10 bases and J by 6 bases, with 15 bases between them. This CDR3 contains 12 residues. CDR1 is MDHEN and CDR2 is SYDVKM in the germline V gene. The DNA for the CDR3 is TGTGCCACTACGTCGGCGGGGAATGGCTACACCTTC. Its translation is CATTSAGNGYTF.

The V call is TRBV12-3 or TRBV12-4, the J call TRBJ2-7; perhaps TRBD1 as D (6 bases). V was shortened by 4 bases and J by 4 bases, with 8 bases between the two germline ends. The CDR3 sequence is 12 residues long. CDR3 region: CASSYGQYEQYF. CDR3 DNA sequence: TGTGCCAGCAGTTACGGACAGTACGAGCAGTACTTC.

This chain uses TRBV20-1 with TRBJ2-7; D remains unclear. Trimming cost V 4 bases and J 4 bases, with 8 bases left between them. Germline loops: CDR1 DFQATT, CDR2 SNEGSKA (reference sequence). The length of the CDR3 is 11 residues. CDR3 coding DNA: TGCAGTGCTACCCACGCGTACGAGCAGTACTTC. Its translation is CSATHAYEQYF.

The chain couples TRBV6-5 to TRBJ1-2; tentatively, D is TRBD1 (5 bases). Germline V gives CDR1 MNHEY, CDR2 SVGAGI. V was shortened by 6 bases and J by 1 base, with 15 bases between the two germline ends. The CDR3 totals 15 residues. Here the CDR3 reads CASRKTETINYGYTF. The DNA of the CDR3 is TGTGCCAGCAGAAAGACAGAGACAATTAACTATGGCTACACCTTC.

This clone is a singleton in its sample. The chain recombines TRBV4-1 with TRBJ1-1; the D is unclear. The CDR3 totals 13 residues. V lost 4 bases and J 1 base, leaving 7 bases between the germline ends. In germline, CDR1 is MGHRA, CDR2 YSYEKL. The CDR3 sequence is CASSLWANTEAFF. Written as DNA, the CDR3 is TGCGCCAGCAGCCTGTGGGCGAACACTGAAGCTTTCTTT.

The CDR3 nucleotides are TGTGCCAGTAGTATAATACGAGAGGGCTCTGGAAACACCATATATTTT. Amino acids: CASSIIREGSGNTIYF. The V gene is TRBV19, the J gene TRBJ1-3; D unresolved. From germline, CDR1 is LNHDA and CDR2 SQIVND (reference sequence). The CDR3 loop spans 16 amino acids. V lost 2 bases, J lost 0 bases, and 11 bases lay in between.

The chain carries TRBV5-6 and TRBJ2-4, with 8 nucleotides matching TRBD2. The CDR3 extends over 14 amino acids. V shed 3 bases and J 6 bases; nucleotides not matched to a gene: 5. The germline V gene encodes CDR1 SGHDT and CDR2 YYEEEE. The CDR3 DNA sequence: TGTGCCAGCAGCTCGGGGGGGCAGATAAACATTCAGTACTTC. Protein: CASSSGGQINIQYF. The variable domain in full, with the rest retrieved from reference TRBV5-6 and TRBJ2-4, is DAGVTQSPTHLIKTRGQQVTLRCSPKSGHDTVSWYQQALGQGPQFIFQYYEEEERQRGNFPDRFSGHQFPNYSSELNVNALLLGDSALYLCASSSGGQINIQYFGAGTRLSVL.

The chain couples TRBV12-5 to TRBJ2-2; D perhaps matches TRBD2 (5 bases). Between the trimmed V and J ends, which lost 0 bases and 3 bases, there was a span of 11 bases. The germline V gene has CDR1 LGHNT and CDR2 FRNRAP. The CDR3 spans 16 residues. CDR3 sequence (DNA): TGTGCTAGTGGTTTGGTACTAGGCCCCGACACCGGGGAGCTGTTTTTT. Amino acid sequence: CASGLVLGPDTGELFF.

The chain joins TRBV5-6 to TRBJ2-7; TRBD1 aligns across 7 bases. Germline V gene data show CDR1 as SGHDT and CDR2 as YYEEEE. V lost 6 bases to trimming and J lost 5 bases; unmatched junction nucleotides: 11. The CDR3 is 14 amino acids. The CDR3 region is CASNPTGSIHEQYF. The CDR3 DNA follows: TGTGCCAGCAACCCGACAGGGTCAATCCACGAGCAGTACTTC.

The chain couples TRBV7-2 to TRBJ1-1; D gene unclear. The CDR3 length is 15 residues. Germline loops: CDR1 SGHTA, CDR2 FQGNSA. Trimming stripped 1 base from V and 0 bases from J, with 9 bases between. The CDR3 spells CASSLVLQVNTEAFF. CDR3 sequence (DNA): TGTGCCAGCAGCTTAGTTCTCCAGGTGAACACTGAAGCTTTCTTT.

V is TRBV6-5 and J is TRBJ2-7; D gene uncertain. The germline V and J ends were trimmed by 11 bases and 3 bases, with 17 bases remaining between them. The germline CDR1 and CDR2 sequences are MNHEY and SVGAGI. The CDR3 extends over 13 amino acids. As DNA, the CDR3 is TGTGCCCTATACCCTGGAGACGGCTACGAGCAGTACTTC. Encoded protein: CALYPGDGYEQYF.

The rearrangement uses TRBV7-9 and TRBJ1-4; D possibly corresponds to TRBD1 (5 bases). The CDR3 runs 15 residues. Per germline, CDR1 SEHNR and CDR2 FQNEAQ (reference sequence). With 5 bases removed from V and 7 bases from J, the gap between germline ends came to 17 bases. CDR3: CASSQGSGLGEKLFF. The DNA for the CDR3 is TGTGCCAGCAGCCAGGGCTCAGGGTTGGGTGAAAAACTGTTTTTT. The variable domain in full, with the rest retrieved from reference TRBV7-9 and TRBJ1-4, is DTGVSQNPRHKITKRGQNVTFRCDPISEHNRLYWYRQTLGQGPEFLTYFQNEAQLEKSRLLSDRFSAERPKGSFSTLEIQRTEQGDSAMYLCASSQGSGLGEKLFFGSGTQLSVL.

As DNA, the CDR3 is TGCGCCAGCACCGGGACAGCTAACACCGGGGAGCTGTTTTTT. This encodes CASTGTANTGELFF. This chain uses TRBV5-1 with TRBJ2-2; 7 positions match TRBD1. J was trimmed by 2 bases and V by 6 bases; bases with no gene match: 4. This CDR3 spans 14 amino acids. Per the germline V gene, CDR1 is SGHRS and CDR2 is YFSETQ.

A few counts support this clone. V usage is TRBV5-5 and J usage is TRBJ1-1; D is unresolved. Trimming left V 1 base short and J 0 bases short, with 7 bases between. There are 14 residues in the CDR3. Germline V gene data show CDR1 as SGHKS and CDR2 as YYEKEE (reference sequence). CDR3 sequence: CASSLLYMNTEAFF. DNA for the CDR3: TGTGCCAGCAGCTTGTTGTACATGAACACTGAAGCTTTCTTT.

In this sample, this clone turned up once. V gene TRBV2 combines with J gene TRBJ2-2; 13 positions agree with TRBD2. V shed 6 bases and J 7 bases; nucleotides not matched to a gene: 8. This CDR3 contains 16 residues. Germline V gene data show CDR1 as SNHLY and CDR2 as FYNNEI. CDR3 bases: TGTGCCAGCAGAGGGACTAGCGGGGCGACTCGCGGGGAGCTGTTTTTT. Translated, it gives CASRGTSGATRGELFF.

CDR3 DNA sequence: TGTGCCAGCAGCTTAGACCTACTAGCGGGGGGTCCCAATGAGCAGTTCTTC. Amino acid sequence: CASSLDLLAGGPNEQFF. The rearrangement uses TRBV7-2 and TRBJ2-1, with 12 bases matching TRBD2. CDR1 and CDR2 from the germline V gene are SGHTA and FQGNSA. The J segment lost 6 bases and the V segment lost 1 base, leaving 7 bases of the junction unmatched. This CDR3 comprises 17 residues.

The genes are TRBV10-3 and TRBJ1-3; 9 bases fit TRBD1. V dropped 7 bases and J dropped 5; count of bases not matched to a gene: 6. The CDR3 runs to 14 residues. CDR1 ENHRY and CDR2 SYGVKD come from the germline V gene. CDR3 nucleotides: TGTGCCATCACTAGGGGACAGGGAAGAAACACCATATATTTT. Translated: CAITRGQGRNTIYF.

The chain employs TRBV18 and TRBJ1-1; D call uncertain. The CDR3 has 12 residues. V lost 6 bases and J 6 bases, leaving 11 bases between the germline ends. Germline V CDR1 and CDR2: KGHSH, LQKENI. CDR3 sequence: CASSPGEAEAFF. Here the CDR3 DNA reads TGTGCCAGCTCCCCCGGGGAGGCTGAAGCTTTCTTT.

The rearrangement links TRBV12-5 to TRBJ2-2, with 14 bases lining up with TRBD2. This CDR3 comprises 19 residues. CDR1 is LGHNT, CDR2 FRNRAP, per germline. V shed 0 bases and J 5 bases; nucleotides not matched to a gene: 8. CDR3 in amino acids: CASGLVQGTSGGRTGELFF. In DNA form, the CDR3 reads TGTGCTAGTGGTTTGGTACAGGGGACTAGCGGGGGCAGAACCGGGGAGCTGTTTTTT.

This clone turned up a few times. This chain connects TRBV27 to TRBJ1-2; D remains unclear. Germline CDR1 and CDR2: MNHEY and SMNVEV (reference sequence). CDR3 size: 15 residues. The V end lost 4 bases, the J end lost 5 bases, and 17 bases lay between the germline ends. The CDR3 here is CASSSWEDRGYGYTF. CDR3 nucleotides: TGTGCCAGCAGTTCCTGGGAGGACCGCGGGTATGGCTACACCTTC.

The V call is TRBV27, the J call TRBJ1-2, with 7 bases that match TRBD1. J was trimmed by 2 bases and V by 1 base; bases with no gene match: 16. Germline CDR1 is MNHEY and CDR2 is SMNVEV (reference sequence). This CDR3 is 19 amino acids long. The CDR3 spells CASSLYSLDPTGRNYGYTF. The CDR3 nucleotides read TGTGCCAGCAGTTTATACTCTCTTGACCCGACAGGGCGCAACTATGGCTACACCTTC.

The chain carries TRBV5-8 and TRBJ1-5; no reliable D call. This CDR3 is built from 11 residues. V was pared by 2 bases and J by 9 bases, with 6 bases between. Germline CDR1 reads SGHTS; CDR2 reads YDEGEE. DNA of the CDR3: TGTGCCAGCAGCTTTGGAGTGCCCCAGCATTTT. It encodes CASSFGVPQHF.

The V gene is TRBV28, the J gene TRBJ2-2, with 7 bases identical to TRBD2. J gave up 0 bases and V 5 bases, and 18 bases lay outside the gene matches. CDR1 is MDHEN, CDR2 SYDVKM, per germline. The CDR3 runs 20 residues. CDR3 loop: CASSPQGEWRGNTNTGELFF. The CDR3 DNA follows: TGTGCCAGCAGTCCCCAAGGGGAGTGGCGGGGGAATACGAACACCGGGGAGCTGTTTTTT.

The chain joins TRBV27 to TRBJ1-1; TRBD1 agrees at 8 bases. J lost 5 bases, V lost 2 bases, and 7 bases had no gene match. Germline V CDR1 and CDR2: MNHEY, SMNVEV (reference sequence). This CDR3 spans 15 amino acids. This CDR3 is CASSLGQGAGTEAFF. CDR3 in DNA: TGTGCCAGCAGTTTAGGCCAGGGGGCAGGGACTGAAGCTTTCTTT.

The chain uses TRBV18 and TRBJ2-3; a weak D match, TRBD2 (5 bases). The CDR3 is 15 amino acids. V was shortened by 3 bases and J by 2 bases, with 12 bases between the two germline ends. Germline assignment: CDR1 KGHSH and CDR2 LQKENI. The CDR3 nucleotides are TGTGCCAGCTCACCCCTGGGAGAATCCACAGATACGCAGTATTTT. Translating it yields CASSPLGESTDTQYF.

DNA of the CDR3: TGTGCCAGTACTCCGGGACAGGGGCCATACGAGCAGTACTTC. Protein product: CASTPGQGPYEQYF. The chain employs TRBV13 and TRBJ2-7, with 10 bases lining up with TRBD1. The CDR3 has 14 residues. Germline-derived CDR1 and CDR2 are PRHDT and FYEKMQ (reference sequence). V shed 9 bases, J shed 4 bases, and the junction held 9 bases outside the gene matches.

This rearrangement joins TRBV6-2 or TRBV6-3 to TRBJ1-2; D uncertain. This CDR3 has 12 amino acids. The V end was cut by 2 bases, the J end by 3 bases, with 4 bases between. The germline V gene has CDR1 MNHEY and CDR2 SVGEGT. The CDR3 DNA follows: TGTGCCAGCAGTTACGCAGACTATGGCTACACCTTC. This translates into CASSYADYGYTF.

The V call is TRBV18, the J call TRBJ2-2, with 9 bases matching TRBD1. This CDR3 is built from 16 residues. V was pared by 2 bases and J by 7 bases, with 8 bases of the junction left unmatched. Germline V CDR1 and CDR2: KGHSH, LQKENI. CDR3 residues: CASSPNAQGAFGELFF. The CDR3 bases are TGTGCCAGCTCACCAAACGCACAGGGGGCATTCGGGGAGCTGTTTTTT.

The chain employs TRBV5-1 and TRBJ1-1; a possible D gene is TRBD1 (6 bases). This CDR3 has 15 amino acids. V was trimmed by 3 bases and J by 4 bases, leaving 16 bases between them. Germline V gene sequence: CDR1 SGHRS, CDR2 YFSETQ. In nucleotides, the CDR3 is TGCGCCAGCAGCTCCTTAGCCGGGACATCCACTGAAGCTTTCTTT. Its protein product is CASSSLAGTSTEAFF.